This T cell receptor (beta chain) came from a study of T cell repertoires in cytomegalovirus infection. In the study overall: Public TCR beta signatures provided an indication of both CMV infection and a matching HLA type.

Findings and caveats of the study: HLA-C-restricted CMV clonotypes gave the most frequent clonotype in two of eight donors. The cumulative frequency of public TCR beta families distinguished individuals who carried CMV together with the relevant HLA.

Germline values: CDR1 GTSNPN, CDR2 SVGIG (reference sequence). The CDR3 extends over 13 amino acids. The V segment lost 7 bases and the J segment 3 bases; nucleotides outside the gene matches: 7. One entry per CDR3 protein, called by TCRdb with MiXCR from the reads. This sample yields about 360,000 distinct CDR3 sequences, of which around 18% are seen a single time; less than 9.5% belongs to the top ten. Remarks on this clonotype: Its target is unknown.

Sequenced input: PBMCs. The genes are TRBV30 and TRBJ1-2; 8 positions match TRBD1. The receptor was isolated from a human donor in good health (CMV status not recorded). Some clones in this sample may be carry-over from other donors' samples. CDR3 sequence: CAYQQGEDYGYTF. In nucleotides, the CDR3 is TGTGCCTACCAACAGGGGGAGGACTATGGCTACACCTTC.